The clone carrying this T cell receptor (beta chain) appeared many times. Trimming removed 10 bases at V and 0 bases at J, with 13 bases between. Germline CDR1 is KGHDR and CDR2 is SFDVKD. CDR3 length equals 14 residues. The sample comes from a study of T cells in Graves' hyperthyroidism and ophthalmopathy. Graves' hyperthyroidism was deemed stable absent ophthalmopathy progression within 18 months. Uncontrolled infection, other autoimmune disease, pregnancy and lactation each barred patients from inclusion. Together with thyroid ultrasound, orbital computed tomography, serum thyroxine and TRAb, clinical symptoms were used for diagnoses. Over 8 ml fresh peripheral blood yielded the PBMCs. Authors of the study amplified TCR beta CDR3 regions from RNA transcripts. With the HTBI primer set, the TCR CDR3 went through a first round of RT-PCR. TCRdb re-analysed the multiplex PCR reads in MiXCR, keeping a single row per CDR3 protein. There are 300,000 to 350,000 distinct CDR3 sequences in the sample; around a sixth occur only once, and around 34% lies in the top ten.

Sequenced: blood. The clonotype was recovered from a man aged 25-40 years with Graves' hyperthyroidism. The genes are TRBV24-1 and TRBJ2-3; a weak D match, TRBD1 (6 bases). The CDR3 nucleotides are TGTGCCACGGCAACAGGGCCTAGCACAGATACGCAGTATTTT. Residues: CATATGPSTDTQYF.